This passage covers 19 T cell receptor beta chains from one sample sequenced in a study of CD8 T cells in Susac syndrome. Reverse transcription of roughly 0.5 to 1 ug RNA was carried out with random hexamers. In TCRdb, the immunoSEQ multiplex PCR reads were re-called with MiXCR into one record per CDR3 protein. The data hold approximately 180,000 distinct CDR3 sequences, with roughly 91% observed a single time. The sequenced sample was CD4+ T cells from PBMCs. These receptors were collected from a human donor with Susac syndrome.

CDR3 coding DNA: TGTGCCAGCAGTGAAGCCGCAGGGGATGGCTACACCTTC. Translated, it gives CASSEAAGDGYTF. The chain uses TRBV6-1 and TRBJ1-2, with a weak D call TRBD1 (6 bases). The CDR3 is 13 amino acids. Between the trimmed V and J ends, which lost 0 bases and 6 bases, there was a span of 8 bases. Germline CDR1 and CDR2: MNHNS and SASEGT.

The genes are TRBV3-1 and TRBJ2-7; D is uncertain. The CDR3 has 16 residues. CDR1 is LGHDT, CDR2 YNNKEL, per germline (reference sequence). V was shortened by 1 base and J by 0 bases, with 13 bases between the two germline ends. The CDR3: CASSQGSARASYEQYF. CDR3 DNA: TGTGCCAGCAGCCAAGGGAGCGCGCGCGCCTCCTACGAGCAGTACTTC.

As concerns this clonotype: At one end the junction does not follow the germline gene, possibly because of a read error. DNA of the CDR3: TGCGCCAGCAGCCCGGGGGGCGCTGGGGCCGACGTCCTGACTTTC. This translates into CASSPGGAGADVLTF. The chain has TRBV5-1 and TRBJ2-6; D might be TRBD2 (7 bases). This CDR3 has 15 residues. Germline V gene data show CDR1 as SGHRS and CDR2 as YFSETQ.

The chain couples TRBV9 to TRBJ2-1; D might be TRBD2 (6 bases). The V gene lost 0 bases and the J gene lost 2 bases, with 9 bases spanning the gap. CDR3 length: 15 residues. In germline, CDR1 is SGDLS, CDR2 YYNGEE. The DNA for the CDR3 is TGTGCCAGCAGCGTAGGTGGGAGGCCCTACAATGAGCAGTTCTTC. As protein: CASSVGGRPYNEQFF.

This clonotype occurred a few times. The CDR3 protein is CASSWGSSDTQYF. CDR3 coding DNA: TGCGCCAGCAGTTGGGGAAGCTCAGATACGCAGTATTTT. The chain has TRBV5-1 and TRBJ2-3; D is uncertain. Germline CDR1 is SGHRS and CDR2 is YFSETQ. CDR3 length: 13 amino acids. Trimming took off 5 bases at V and 4 bases at J, with 11 bases between the two ends.

The gene calls are TRBV5-6 and TRBJ2-4; D ambiguous. From germline, CDR1 is SGHDT and CDR2 YYEEEE. Trimming removed 4 bases at V and 3 bases at J, with 8 bases between. This CDR3 is 13 amino acids long. CDR3 residues: CASSPVNKNIQYF. The CDR3 coding sequence is TGTGCCAGCAGCCCGGTCAACAAAAACATTCAGTACTTC.

The rearrangement links TRBV29-1 to TRBJ2-3; 13 nucleotides agree with TRBD2. Trimming cost V 2 bases and J 5 bases; bases outside gene matches: 4. From germline, CDR1 is SQVTM and CDR2 ANQGSEA. This CDR3 has 15 amino acids. The CDR3 here is CSVETSGGAGDTQYF. In DNA, the CDR3 is TGCAGCGTTGAAACTAGCGGGGGGGCCGGAGATACGCAGTATTTT.

Note on this clonotype: The junction differs from germline at one of its ends, possibly a read error. The chain carries TRBV10-3 and TRBJ1-6; 7 bases are shared with TRBD1. The germline gives CDR1 ENHRY, CDR2 SYGVKD. The CDR3 has 15 amino acids. Here the CDR3 reads CASKQGTSNNSPLHF. CDR3 in DNA: TGTGCCAGCAAACAGGGGACCTCCAATAATTCACCCCTCCACTTT.

V usage is TRBV20-1 and J usage is TRBJ2-3; 14 bases agree with TRBD2. Germline CDR1 DFQATT, CDR2 SNEGSKA (reference sequence). This CDR3 is 16 amino acids long. The ends lost 2 bases at V and 7 bases at J; junction bases unmatched: 8. Written as DNA, the CDR3 is TGCAGTGCTAGATACGGGACTAGCGGGAGTATAAATACGCAGTATTTT. Amino acid sequence: CSARYGTSGSINTQYF.

The chain uses TRBV20-1 and TRBJ2-1; 14 positions agree with TRBD2. This CDR3 comprises 15 residues. After removal of 3 bases from V and 5 bases from J, the junction contained 3 bases not matched to a gene. From germline, CDR1 is DFQATT and CDR2 SNEGSKA (reference sequence). In DNA form, the CDR3 reads TGCAGTGCTAGCCGGACTAGCGGGGGGAACAATGAGCAGTTCTTC. Residues: CSASRTSGGNNEQFF.

This clonotype appeared a few times. J is TRBJ2-3 and V is TRBV7-6; 7 nucleotides match TRBD1. This CDR3 comprises 13 residues. In germline, CDR1 is SGHVS, CDR2 FNYEAQ. Trimming took 5 bases from V and 8 from J; bases not matched to a gene: 7. The chain's CDR3 is CASSPGQAVTQYF. The CDR3 bases are TGTGCCAGCAGCCCCGGACAGGCTGTTACGCAGTATTTT.

The CDR3 region has the DNA TGCAGTGCTTTCGGGACAGTCGGTAATTCACCCCTCCACTTT. This codes for CSAFGTVGNSPLHF. The V call is TRBV20-1, the J call TRBJ1-6, with 7 bases lining up with TRBD1. CDR1 DFQATT and CDR2 SNEGSKA come from the germline V gene (reference sequence). The V gene end was trimmed by 5 bases and the J gene end by 6 bases; junction bases not matched to a gene: 7. The CDR3 runs 14 residues.

V and J are TRBV20-1 and TRBJ1-1; D gene ambiguous. Germline-derived CDR1 and CDR2 are DFQATT and SNEGSKA (reference sequence). The CDR3 is 11 residues long. Trimming pared 1 base from V and 3 bases from J, leaving 3 bases between. This CDR3 is CSARGDTEAFF. DNA for the CDR3: TGCAGTGCTAGAGGGGACACTGAAGCTTTCTTT.

J is TRBJ2-6 and V is TRBV18; no clear D. The germline CDR1 and CDR2 sequences are KGHSH and LQKENI. The V and J ends lost 3 bases and 0 bases respectively, with 6 bases between them. There are 15 residues in the CDR3. For the CDR3, the DNA is TGTGCCAGCTCACCCGACCTCTCTGGGGCCAACGTCCTGACTTTC. Translated, it gives CASSPDLSGANVLTF.

The CDR3 nucleotides read TGCGCCAGCAGCTTGGCCGACACAGATACGCAGTATTTT. Its translation: CASSLADTDTQYF. The V call is TRBV5-1, the J call TRBJ2-3; the D is unclear. There are 13 residues in the CDR3. Germline lookup yields CDR1 SGHRS and CDR2 YFSETQ. Trimming shortened V by 0 bases and J by 2 bases, and 4 bases separated the two germline ends.

V gene TRBV4-1 combines with J gene TRBJ1-4; a weak D match, TRBD1 (6 bases). Between the trimmed V and J ends, which lost 4 bases and 1 base, there was a span of 19 bases. The germline V gene has CDR1 MGHRA and CDR2 YSYEKL. This CDR3 is built from 18 residues. The CDR3 here is CASSPNRPGGGTNEKLFF. The CDR3 nucleotides read TGCGCCAGCAGCCCAAACCGCCCCGGAGGGGGAACTAATGAAAAACTGTTTTTT.

The CDR3 DNA reads TGTGCCAGCAGACAGACAGGGTGGATCAATCAGCCCCAGCATTTT. Its protein product is CASRQTGWINQPQHF. The rearrangement links TRBV12-3 or TRBV12-4 to TRBJ1-5, with 7 bases lining up with TRBD1. The length of the CDR3 is 15 residues. Losses at the gene ends were 6 bases for V and 3 bases for J; bases not matched to a gene: 8.

The rearrangement links TRBV5-1 to TRBJ2-2; maybe TRBD1 (6 bases). The germline V gene encodes CDR1 SGHRS and CDR2 YFSETQ. This CDR3 is 15 amino acids long. V lost 5 bases to trimming and J lost 9 bases, with 20 bases between them. Written as DNA, the CDR3 is TGCGCCAGCAGACTTGGGGACACCTACTTCCGGGAGCTGTTTTTT. Its translation is CASRLGDTYFRELFF.

The CDR3 DNA follows: TGTGCCAGCAAGTCTTCAGGGATTTCCAATGAGCAGTTCTTC. It translates to CASKSSGISNEQFF. V is TRBV6-4 and J is TRBJ2-1; possibly TRBD1 for D (5 bases). The germline CDR1 and CDR2 sequences are MRHNA and SNTAGT. V was clipped by 7 bases and J by 6 bases, with 16 bases between them. The CDR3 loop spans 14 amino acids.